This passage covers 12 T cell receptor beta chains from one sample sequenced in a study of T cells after yellow fever vaccination. TCRdb analysed the 5' RACE reads with MiXCR anew, one entry per CDR3 protein. The sample contains just under 600,000 distinct CDR3 sequences, 13% of which appear only once. The sequenced sample was PBMCs, obtained on the day of the yellow fever booster vaccination. The receptors shown here come from a man under 40 who received the YFV17D yellow fever vaccine.

J is TRBJ2-7 and V is TRBV20-1; no definite D call. The CDR3 contains 13 residues. Germline V gene data show CDR1 as DFQATT and CDR2 as SNEGSKA (reference sequence). The V gene lost 3 bases and the J gene lost 2 bases, with 11 bases spanning the gap. CDR3 region: CSARGLHPYEQYF. CDR3 bases: TGCAGTGCTAGGGGCCTTCACCCCTACGAGCAGTACTTC.

This clonotype has ten or more counts. The genes are TRBV7-2 and TRBJ2-1, with D possibly TRBD1 on 5 matching bases. The germline V and J ends were trimmed by 3 bases and 6 bases, with 9 bases remaining between them. The CDR3 consists of 13 residues. Germline lookup yields CDR1 SGHTA and CDR2 FQGNSA. The CDR3 DNA reads TGTGCCAGCAGCTTGCCAGGGTCCAATGAGCAGTTCTTC. Its translation: CASSLPGSNEQFF.

The table lists this clonotype with many counts. The chain couples TRBV5-1 to TRBJ2-1, with D possibly matching TRBD2 (5 bases). CDR3 size: 13 residues. V was pared by 1 base and J by 7 bases, with 9 bases between. The germline CDR1 and CDR2 sequences are SGHRS and YFSETQ. This CDR3 reads CASSLPGTNEQFF. The CDR3 nucleotides are TGCGCCAGCAGCTTGCCGGGAACAAATGAGCAGTTCTTC. The variable domain in full, with the rest retrieved from reference TRBV5-1 and TRBJ2-1, is KAGVTQTPRYLIKTRGQQVTLSCSPISGHRSVSWYQQTPGQGLQFLFEYFSETQRNKGNFPGRFSGRQFSNSRSEMNVSTLELGDSALYLCASSLPGTNEQFFGPGTRLTVL.

This clonotype was counted between two and nine times. The chain employs TRBV7-6 and TRBJ2-7; D is tentatively TRBD1 or TRBD2 (5 bases each). Per germline, CDR1 SGHVS and CDR2 FNYEAQ. V was shortened by 5 bases and J by 7 bases, with 18 bases between the two germline ends. CDR3 length equals 14 residues. The CDR3 bases are TGTGCCAGCAGCCCCGGGGTCCAGGGAAGAGAGCAGTACTTC. It yields the protein CASSPGVQGREQYF.

This clonotype has just a few counts. The chain recombines TRBV20-1 with TRBJ2-2; 9 bases align to TRBD2. The CDR3 sequence is 15 residues long. CDR1 is DFQATT, CDR2 SNEGSKA, per germline (reference sequence). J gave up 2 bases and V 5 bases, and 6 bases lay outside the gene matches. The CDR3 coding sequence is TGCAGTGCTCTCTTAGCGGGAGCAAACACCGGGGAGCTGTTTTTT. It encodes CSALLAGANTGELFF.

This chain links TRBV7-2 with TRBJ2-1; D not resolved. CDR1 is SGHTA and CDR2 is FQGNSA in the germline V gene. CDR3 length: 16 amino acids. V lost 0 bases and J 8 bases, leaving 17 bases between the germline ends. The CDR3 sequence is CASSLAYLFLADEQFF. The CDR3 region has the DNA TGTGCCAGCAGCTTAGCGTATTTATTTTTGGCAGATGAGCAGTTCTTC.

In this sample, this clonotype turned up a few times. The chain recombines TRBV20-1 with TRBJ2-2; D is unresolved. Germline V lookup: CDR1 DFQATT, CDR2 SNEGSKA (reference sequence). The CDR3 covers 13 residues. V was cut by 5 bases and J by 7 bases, with 14 bases left in between. This CDR3 is CSAGPLGIGELFF. In DNA, the CDR3 is TGCAGTGCTGGTCCCCTAGGGATCGGGGAGCTGTTTTTT.

The chain couples TRBV18 to TRBJ2-2; no definite D call. The CDR3 is made up of 14 amino acids. The germline V gene has CDR1 KGHSH and CDR2 LQKENI. The V and J ends lost 3 bases and 1 base respectively, with 6 bases between them. The CDR3, as DNA: TGTGCCAGCTCACCGTTGCAGAACACCGGGGAGCTGTTTTTT. As protein: CASSPLQNTGELFF. Full variable domain (remainder filled in from reference TRBV18 and TRBJ2-2): NAGVMQNPRHLVRRRGQEARLRCSPMKGHSHVYWYRQLPEEGLKFMVYLQKENIIDESGMPKERFSAEFPKEGPSILRIQQVVRGDSAAYFCASSPLQNTGELFFGEGSRLTVL.

This clonotype was seen a handful of times. This chain uses TRBV20-1 with TRBJ2-7; possible D gene TRBD1, 5 bases. Per the germline V gene, CDR1 is DFQATT and CDR2 is SNEGSKA (reference sequence). Trimming stripped 0 bases from V and 6 bases from J, with 15 bases between. This CDR3 is built from 14 residues. The DNA of the CDR3 is TGCAGTGCTAGAGATTCCCATCACAGGAGCGAGCAGTACTTC. Translation: CSARDSHHRSEQYF.

The V call is TRBV5-6, the J call TRBJ2-7; tentatively, D is TRBD2 (5 bases). V lost 2 bases, J lost 3 bases, and 12 bases lay in between. CDR1 SGHDT and CDR2 YYEEEE come from the germline V gene. The CDR3 loop spans 14 amino acids. The chain's CDR3 is CASSFPGLNYEQYF. CDR3 bases: TGTGCCAGCAGCTTCCCCGGACTGAACTACGAGCAGTACTTC.

This clonotype was found a few times. The V and J genes are TRBV20-1 and TRBJ1-3; 10 nucleotides match TRBD1. Germline loops: CDR1 DFQATT, CDR2 SNEGSKA (reference sequence). This CDR3 region has 13 residues. V dropped 4 bases and J dropped 10; count of bases not matched to a gene: 7. The CDR3 sequence: CSANPPGQGTIYF. The CDR3 DNA follows: TGCAGTGCTAACCCTCCGGGACAGGGGACCATATATTTT.

This clonotype was observed at least ten times. The genes are TRBV7-2 and TRBJ2-7; 9 bases are shared with TRBD1. The J segment lost 0 bases and the V segment lost 6 bases, leaving 3 bases of the junction unmatched. This CDR3 contains 14 residues. From germline, CDR1 is SGHTA and CDR2 FQGNSA. CDR3 residues: CASSSTGGSYEQYF. DNA for the CDR3: TGTGCCAGCAGTTCGACAGGGGGCTCCTACGAGCAGTACTTC.